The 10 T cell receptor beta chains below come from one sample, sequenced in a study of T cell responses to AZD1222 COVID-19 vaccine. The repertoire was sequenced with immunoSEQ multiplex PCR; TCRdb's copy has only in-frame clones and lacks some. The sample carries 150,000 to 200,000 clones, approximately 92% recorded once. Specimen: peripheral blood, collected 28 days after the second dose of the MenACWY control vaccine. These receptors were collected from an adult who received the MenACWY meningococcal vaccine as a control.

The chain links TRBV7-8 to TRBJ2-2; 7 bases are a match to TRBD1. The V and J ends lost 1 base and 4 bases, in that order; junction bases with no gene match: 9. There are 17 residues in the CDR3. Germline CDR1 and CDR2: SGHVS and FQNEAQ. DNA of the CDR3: TGTGCCAGCAGCTTAGTCGGTAGGGGGCGCGTCACCGGGGAGCTGTTTTTT. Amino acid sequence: CASSLVGRGRVTGELFF.

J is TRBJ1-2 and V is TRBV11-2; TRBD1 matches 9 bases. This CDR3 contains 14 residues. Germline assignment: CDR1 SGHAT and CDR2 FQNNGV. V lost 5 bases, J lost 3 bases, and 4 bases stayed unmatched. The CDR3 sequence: CASSRQGGDYGYTF. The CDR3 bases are TGTGCCAGCAGCAGACAGGGGGGGGACTATGGCTACACCTTC.

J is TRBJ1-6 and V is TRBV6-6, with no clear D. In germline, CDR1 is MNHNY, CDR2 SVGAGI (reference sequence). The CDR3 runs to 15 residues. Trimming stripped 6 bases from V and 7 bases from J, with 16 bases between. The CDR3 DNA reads TGTGCCAGCAGGTTAACAGCCTCGCCGAATTCACCCCTCCACTTT. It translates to CASRLTASPNSPLHF.

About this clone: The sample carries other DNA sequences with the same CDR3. Here the CDR3 DNA reads TGTGCCACCAGCAGAGATTTGGCTGGCTACACCTTC. It encodes CATSRDLAGYTF. The chain couples TRBV15 to TRBJ1-2; no clear D gene. The CDR3 runs to 12 residues. In germline, CDR1 is LNHNV, CDR2 YYDKDF (reference sequence). Deletions cut 0 bases from V and 7 bases from J, with 6 bases between.

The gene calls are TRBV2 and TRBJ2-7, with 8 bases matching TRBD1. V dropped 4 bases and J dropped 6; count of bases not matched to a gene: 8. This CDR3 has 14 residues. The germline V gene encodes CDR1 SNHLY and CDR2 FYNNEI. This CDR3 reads CASSARTGYPEQYF. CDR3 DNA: TGTGCCAGCAGTGCCCGGACAGGGTACCCCGAGCAGTACTTC.

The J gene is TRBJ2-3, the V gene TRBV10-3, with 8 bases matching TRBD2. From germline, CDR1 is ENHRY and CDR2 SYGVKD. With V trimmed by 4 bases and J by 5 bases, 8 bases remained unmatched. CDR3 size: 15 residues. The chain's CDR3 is CAISGSGDLKDTQYF. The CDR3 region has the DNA TGTGCCATCAGTGGTAGCGGGGATCTTAAAGATACGCAGTATTTT.

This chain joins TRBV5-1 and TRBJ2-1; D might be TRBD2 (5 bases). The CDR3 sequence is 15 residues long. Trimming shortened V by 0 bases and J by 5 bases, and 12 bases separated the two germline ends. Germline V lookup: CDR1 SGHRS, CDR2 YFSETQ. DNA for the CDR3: TGCGCCAGCAGCTTGGCCACCGGACTTAACAATGAGCAGTTCTTC. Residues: CASSLATGLNNEQFF. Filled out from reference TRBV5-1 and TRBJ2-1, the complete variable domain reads KAGVTQTPRYLIKTRGQQVTLSCSPISGHRSVSWYQQTPGQGLQFLFEYFSETQRNKGNFPGRFSGRQFSNSRSEMNVSTLELGDSALYLCASSLATGLNNEQFFGPGTRLTVL.

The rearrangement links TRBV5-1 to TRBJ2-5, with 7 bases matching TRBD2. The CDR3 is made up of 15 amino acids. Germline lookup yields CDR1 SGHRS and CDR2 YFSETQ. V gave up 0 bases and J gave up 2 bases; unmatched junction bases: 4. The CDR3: CASSLELARQETQYF. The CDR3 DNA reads TGCGCCAGCAGCTTGGAACTAGCGAGGCAAGAGACCCAGTACTTC. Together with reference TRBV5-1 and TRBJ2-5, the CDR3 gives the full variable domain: KAGVTQTPRYLIKTRGQQVTLSCSPISGHRSVSWYQQTPGQGLQFLFEYFSETQRNKGNFPGRFSGRQFSNSRSEMNVSTLELGDSALYLCASSLELARQETQYFGPGTRLLVL.

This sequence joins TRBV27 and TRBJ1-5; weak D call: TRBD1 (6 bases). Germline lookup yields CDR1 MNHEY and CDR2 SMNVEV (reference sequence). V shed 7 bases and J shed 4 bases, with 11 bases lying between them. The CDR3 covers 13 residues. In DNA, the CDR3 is TGTGCCAGCACCGCTACAGGGAATCAGCCCCAGCATTTT. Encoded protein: CASTATGNQPQHF.

This CDR3 reads CSAADGGELFF. CDR3 nucleotide sequence: TGCAGTGCGGCGGACGGCGGGGAGCTGTTTTTT. This chain uses TRBV20-1 with TRBJ2-2, with D unresolved. CDR3 size: 11 residues. Germline-derived CDR1 and CDR2 are DFQATT and SNEGSKA (reference sequence). Trimming stripped 6 bases from V and 7 bases from J, with 9 bases between.